The source of this T cell receptor beta chain is a study of blood T cell repertoires in COVID-19. Study-level background: Italy, Spain and the United States were the sources of the convalescent and acute COVID-19 samples.

Under the authors' procedure: Amplification of reference gene primers provided the estimated nucleated cell counts. Data came from immunoSEQ multiplex PCR; TCRdb stores just in-frame clones and leaves some out. Clone size and the V and J calls come from that table; the DNA yielded D and trimming. The repertoire holds about 140,000 clones, with approximately 83% as singletons. Germline assignment: CDR1 SGHRS and CDR2 YFSETQ. The CDR3 consists of 17 residues. V trimming: 3 bases; J trimming: 2 bases; junction bases outside the gene matches: 9. Sequencing used peripheral blood. The sequence was collected from a woman aged 55 to 70 with acute or convalescent COVID-19. This sequence joins TRBV5-1 and TRBJ2-1; 9 positions agree with TRBD1. The CDR3 DNA sequence: TGCGCCAGCAGCTCCTATATTGGACAGGGGACCTACAATGAGCAGTTCTTC. Translating gives CASSSYIGQGTYNEQFF.